These 11 T cell receptor beta chains were sequenced from one sample in a study of PD-L1 blockade in urothelial cancer. Profiled with immunoSEQ multiplex PCR; TCRdb holds only in-frame clones, not every one. In the table there are tens of thousands of clones, around 86% of which are singletons. Sequenced material: PBMCs, taken around atezolizumab (anti-PD-L1) treatment. These TCRs come from a middle-aged man with urothelial cancer.

The CDR3 loop reads CASSLAAGTSGETQYF. The DNA for the CDR3 is TGCGCCAGCAGCTTGGCCGCCGGGACTAGCGGGGAGACCCAGTACTTC. The V and J genes are TRBV5-1 and TRBJ2-5, with 12 bases lining up with TRBD2. Trimming at V came to 0 bases and at J to 5 bases, leaving 5 bases not matched to a gene. The germline V gene has CDR1 SGHRS and CDR2 YFSETQ. This CDR3 is 16 amino acids long.

This clone came up once. This chain connects TRBV7-8 to TRBJ2-5; TRBD1 aligns across 7 bases. The CDR3 is 16 amino acids. The V and J ends lost 2 bases and 0 bases, in that order; junction bases with no gene match: 6. CDR1 is SGHVS, CDR2 FQNEAQ, per germline. The CDR3 coding sequence is TGTGCCAGCAGCTTAATAGGCAGGGGGTACCAAGAGACCCAGTACTTC. Translating it yields CASSLIGRGYQETQYF.

V usage is TRBV5-8 and J usage is TRBJ2-3; TRBD2 agrees at 8 bases. The J segment lost 2 bases and the V segment lost 5 bases, leaving 7 bases of the junction unmatched. The CDR3 spans 15 residues. Germline V gene sequence: CDR1 SGHTS, CDR2 YDEGEE. The CDR3 nucleotides are TGTGCCAGCAGGAGAAGACTAGCGAACACAGATACGCAGTATTTT. Its translation: CASRRRLANTDTQYF.

This clone has just a few counts. The chain recombines TRBV6-5 with TRBJ2-5, with a weak D call TRBD2 (6 bases). The CDR3 contains 14 residues. Germline V lookup: CDR1 MNHEY, CDR2 SVGAGI. V was shortened by 3 bases and J by 5 bases, with 13 bases between the two germline ends. The CDR3 loop is CASSYSGGEETQYF. CDR3 bases: TGTGCCAGCAGTTATAGCGGCGGAGAGGAGACCCAGTACTTC.

This chain connects TRBV12-5 to TRBJ1-5; no definite D call. Looked up from germline, CDR1 is LGHNT and CDR2 is FRNRAP. With 2 bases removed from V and 7 bases from J, the gap between germline ends came to 6 bases. This CDR3 is built from 12 residues. The CDR3 nucleotides read TGTGCTAGTGGTTTGTCAAGCCAGCCCCAGCATTTT. Its protein product is CASGLSSQPQHF.

V gene TRBV28 combines with J gene TRBJ2-5; D possibly corresponds to TRBD2 (5 bases). Germline CDR1 MDHEN, CDR2 SYDVKM. This CDR3 has 14 residues. The V and J ends lost 7 bases and 4 bases respectively, with 16 bases between them. In nucleotides, the CDR3 is TGTGCCAGCAATACACTAGATACGAGAGAGACCCAGTACTTC. Its translation: CASNTLDTRETQYF.

The chain joins TRBV27 to TRBJ2-1; D unclear. From germline, CDR1 is MNHEY and CDR2 SMNVEV (reference sequence). V lost 0 bases and J lost 7, with 7 bases in between. The CDR3 consists of 13 residues. CDR3 sequence: CASSLSQANEQFF. CDR3 bases: TGTGCCAGCAGTTTATCGCAAGCAAATGAGCAGTTCTTC.

This clone was counted only a few times. The V gene is TRBV5-4, the J gene TRBJ2-7; TRBD1 might be the D (6 bases). V dropped 3 bases and J dropped 0 bases, with 19 bases sitting between them. This CDR3 contains 17 residues. Germline loops: CDR1 SGHNT, CDR2 YYREEE (reference sequence). CDR3 nucleotide sequence: TGTGCCAGCAGCTCGGGGTTGGGTGGGGGCCACTCCTACGAGCAGTACTTC. It translates to CASSSGLGGGHSYEQYF. Combining the CDR3 with reference TRBV5-4 and TRBJ2-7 gives the whole variable domain ETGVTQSPTHLIKTRGQQVTLRCSSQSGHNTVSWYQQALGQGPQFIFQYYREEENGRGNFPPRFSGLQFPNYSSELNVNALELDDSALYLCASSSGLGGGHSYEQYFGPGTRLTVT.

J is TRBJ2-7 and V is TRBV7-2; TRBD2 might be the D (5 bases). CDR3 length: 13 amino acids. Germline CDR1 SGHTA, CDR2 FQGNSA. V dropped 5 bases and J dropped 1 base, with 9 bases sitting between them. CDR3 nucleotide sequence: TGTGCCAGCAGCCCGAGGGAATCCTACGAGCAGTACTTC. As protein: CASSPRESYEQYF. Based on the CDR3 plus reference TRBV7-2 and TRBJ2-7, the full variable domain is GAGVSQSPSNKVTEKGKDVELRCDPISGHTALYWYRQSLGQGLEFLIYFQGNSAPDKSGLPSDRFSAERTGGSVSTLTIQRTQQEDSAVYLCASSPRESYEQYFGPGTRLTVT.

This clone has just a few counts. The chain joins TRBV18 to TRBJ2-7; 9 bases match TRBD1. Germline V CDR1 and CDR2: KGHSH, LQKENI. The V gene end was trimmed by 4 bases and the J gene end by 7 bases; junction bases not matched to a gene: 11. This CDR3 contains 15 residues. Written as DNA, the CDR3 is TGTGCCAGCTCACTTTCCGGGACAGGGTCCGGAGAGCAGTACTTC. Protein: CASSLSGTGSGEQYF. The complete variable domain, with remaining parts taken from reference TRBV18 and TRBJ2-7, reads NAGVMQNPRHLVRRRGQEARLRCSPMKGHSHVYWYRQLPEEGLKFMVYLQKENIIDESGMPKERFSAEFPKEGPSILRIQQVVRGDSAAYFCASSLSGTGSGEQYFGPGTRLTVT.

This clone has just one count. The rearrangement links TRBV7-2 to TRBJ1-2, with 7 bases lining up with TRBD1. Germline trimming cut 1 base from V and 5 bases from J; bases unmatched to any gene: 4. CDR3 size: 14 residues. Per the germline V gene, CDR1 is SGHTA and CDR2 is FQGNSA. The chain's CDR3 is CASSLDRGPYGYTF. The DNA for the CDR3 is TGTGCCAGCAGCTTAGACAGGGGCCCTTATGGCTACACCTTC.